Below are 16 T cell receptor beta chains sequenced from a single sample in a study of blood T cells in healthy people across ages. PCR was performed a second time for about 7 to 12 cycles using a sample-barcoded 5' primer and a J-beta primer mix. TCRdb reprocessed the 5' RACE reads with MiXCR, giving one entry per CDR3 protein. The sample holds roughly 2 million distinct CDR3 sequences; just under 50% are singletons and the top ten take approximately 2.1%. Sequenced sample: blood. These receptors all come from a woman aged 35 to 49 in good health.

As for this clonotype: The germline gene is not matched at one end of the junction; a read error may be the cause. The chain carries TRBV29-1 and TRBJ1-2; no clear D gene. The germline gives CDR1 SQVTM, CDR2 ANQGSEA. This CDR3 spans 14 amino acids. The CDR3 DNA reads as TGCGGCGTTGAAGCTGTCCAGGACAACTATGGCTACACCTTC. This sequence encodes CGVEAVQDNYGYTF.

This clonotype occurred a few times. The rearrangement uses TRBV7-3 and TRBJ2-1, with D possibly being TRBD1 (6 bases). The V end was cut by 7 bases, the J end by 3 bases, with 16 bases between. This CDR3 spans 15 amino acids. Germline CDR1 is SGHTA and CDR2 is FQGTGA. CDR3 sequence reads: CASNSPDSSYNEQFF. The CDR3 DNA is TGTGCCAGCAACTCCCCGGACAGCAGCTACAATGAGCAGTTCTTC.

This clonotype was observed a handful of times. V usage is TRBV11-1 and J usage is TRBJ2-1, with TRBD2 identical over 8 bases. The germline V gene encodes CDR1 SGHAT and CDR2 FQDESV (reference sequence). The J segment lost 6 bases and the V segment lost 5 bases, leaving 6 bases of the junction unmatched. The CDR3 sequence is 14 residues long. CDR3 DNA sequence: TGTGCCAGCAGCGGCCGGGGGGGTTCCAATGAGCAGTTCTTC. This encodes CASSGRGGSNEQFF.

The gene calls are TRBV20-1 and TRBJ1-1; D may be TRBD1 (6 bases). Trimming pared 0 bases from V and 0 bases from J, leaving 11 bases between. CDR1 is DFQATT and CDR2 is SNEGSKA in the germline V gene (reference sequence). CDR3 size: 15 residues. CDR3 residues: CSARDRRGMNTEAFF. For the CDR3, the DNA is TGCAGTGCTAGAGATCGGAGGGGGATGAACACTGAAGCTTTCTTT.

This chain joins TRBV5-1 and TRBJ1-2; possibly TRBD1 for D (5 bases). Germline assignment: CDR1 SGHRS and CDR2 YFSETQ. The CDR3 totals 15 residues. Trimming left V 4 bases short and J 6 bases short, with 19 bases between. In nucleotides, the CDR3 is TGCGCCAGCAGCCCGGATGCATCAGGGTCTCATGGCTACACCTTC. Protein product: CASSPDASGSHGYTF.

The V gene is TRBV12-5, the J gene TRBJ2-1; D uncertain. V was clipped by 6 bases and J by 1 base, with 10 bases between them. The length of the CDR3 is 14 residues. CDR1 and CDR2 from the germline V gene are LGHNT and FRNRAP. CDR3 loop: CASGQDGSYNEQFF. The CDR3 DNA sequence: TGTGCTAGTGGCCAAGACGGGTCCTACAATGAGCAGTTCTTC.

This rearrangement joins TRBV10-3 to TRBJ2-5; TRBD2 matches 13 bases. The CDR3 contains 19 residues. V was clipped by 3 bases and J by 11 bases; unmatched bases: 21. Germline CDR1 and CDR2: ENHRY and SYGVKD. This CDR3 is CAISDPGLAGALKSNKQYF. The DNA of the CDR3 is TGTGCCATCAGTGACCCCGGACTAGCGGGGGCCCTGAAGTCCAATAAGCAGTACTTC.

A few counts support this clonotype. The V call is TRBV4-2, the J call TRBJ2-1; the match to TRBD2 covers 8 bases. The V gene's germline CDR1 is LGHNA and CDR2 YNFKEQ. The CDR3 totals 14 residues. V dropped 1 base and J dropped 8; count of bases not matched to a gene: 4. The CDR3 loop reads CASSQGPAGDEQFF. The CDR3 DNA sequence: TGTGCCAGCAGCCAAGGACCAGCGGGGGATGAGCAGTTCTTC.

V usage is TRBV28 and J usage is TRBJ2-7, with D perhaps TRBD1 (6 bases). CDR1 and CDR2 (germline): MDHEN, SYDVKM. The CDR3 is 13 residues long. V lost 6 bases and J lost 6, with 15 bases in between. DNA of the CDR3: TGTGCCAGCAGCCTCACACAGGGCCGCGAGCAGTACTTC. Protein: CASSLTQGREQYF. Complete variable domain (other parts from reference TRBV28 and TRBJ2-7): DVKVTQSSRYLVKRTGEKVFLECVQDMDHENMFWYRQDPGLGLRLIYFSYDVKMKEKGDIPEGYSVSREKKERFSLILESASTNQTSMYLCASSLTQGREQYFGPGTRLTVT.

This chain joins TRBV20-1 and TRBJ2-6; 8 bases map to TRBD1. The CDR3 has 14 amino acids. J lost 4 bases, V lost 5 bases, and 4 bases had no gene match. Germline V gene data show CDR1 as DFQATT and CDR2 as SNEGSKA (reference sequence). CDR3 protein: CSAWDRMGANVLTF. Written as DNA, the CDR3 is TGCAGTGCTTGGGACAGGATGGGGGCCAACGTCCTGACTTTC.

The rearrangement links TRBV25-1 to TRBJ2-1, with 7 bases matching TRBD2. Germline assignment: CDR1 MGHDK and CDR2 SYGVNS. The CDR3 has 16 residues. Germline trimming cut 5 bases from V and 1 base from J; bases unmatched to any gene: 8. CDR3 sequence reads: CASSKETSLSYNEQFF. In DNA, the CDR3 is TGTGCCAGCAGTAAAGAGACTAGCCTTTCCTACAATGAGCAGTTCTTC.

This chain connects TRBV28 to TRBJ2-7; a possible D gene is TRBD2 (8 bases). Trimming shortened V by 4 bases and J by 1 base, and 23 bases separated the two germline ends. The CDR3 sequence is 18 residues long. CDR1 MDHEN and CDR2 SYDVKM come from the germline V gene. CDR3 bases: TGTGCCAGCAGTTCTTCCCCCCGGACAGGCGGGGGGTCCTACGAGCAGTACTTC. Protein sequence: CASSSSPRTGGGSYEQYF.

In this sample, this clonotype turned up a few times. The chain links TRBV20-1 to TRBJ2-1, with D maybe TRBD2 (5 bases). Germline CDR1 and CDR2: DFQATT and SNEGSKA (reference sequence). CDR3 length equals 12 residues. Between the trimmed V and J ends, which lost 3 bases and 5 bases, there was a span of 8 bases. In DNA form, the CDR3 reads TGCAGTGCTAGGACTATTAACAATGAGCAGTTCTTC. It yields the protein CSARTINNEQFF.

The chain carries TRBV20-1 and TRBJ1-5, with D perhaps TRBD1 (5 bases). The germline V and J ends were trimmed by 0 bases and 3 bases, with 12 bases remaining between them. Per germline, CDR1 DFQATT and CDR2 SNEGSKA (reference sequence). CDR3 length equals 15 residues. This CDR3 reads CSARDQQANNQPQHF. CDR3 in DNA: TGCAGTGCTAGAGATCAACAGGCTAACAATCAGCCCCAGCATTTT.

This clonotype was observed a few times. The chain couples TRBV4-1 to TRBJ2-3; no clear D gene. The CDR3 is 16 residues long. Per germline, CDR1 MGHRA and CDR2 YSYEKL. V was cut by 0 bases and J by 0 bases, with 10 bases left in between. Here the CDR3 DNA reads TGCGCCAGCAGCCAAGATTTCGGGTCTAGCACAGATACGCAGTATTTT. Its protein product is CASSQDFGSSTDTQYF.

The chain is built from TRBV20-1 and TRBJ2-3; a weak D match, TRBD2 (6 bases). This CDR3 spans 12 amino acids. V was clipped by 3 bases and J by 14 bases, with 18 bases between them. The germline V gene encodes CDR1 DFQATT and CDR2 SNEGSKA (reference sequence). The CDR3 DNA reads as TGCAGTGCTAGTGTACTAGCAGACGCGGGGTATTTT. This gives the protein CSASVLADAGYF.